This entry is about one T cell receptor (beta chain). The sample is drawn from a study of blood T cell repertoires in COVID-19. The data were produced by immunoSEQ multiplex PCR, yet TCRdb's version contains in-frame clones alone and is incomplete. The profile covers approximately 310,000 clones, with 80% to 90% appearing a single time and 2.2% taken by the ten largest. Individuals aged about 18 to 89 years were recruited from about two dozen US areas. Sequences were obtained from PBMCs or T cells enriched from blood (not recorded which). The sequence was obtained from a man aged 30-40 years who had recovered from COVID-19.

This CDR3 reads CATSRDRYGYTF. The CDR3 DNA is TGTGCCACCAGTCGGGACAGGTATGGCTACACCTTC. This chain links TRBV15 with TRBJ1-2; TRBD1 matches at 8 bases. Trimming at V came to 6 bases and at J to 5 bases, leaving 2 bases not matched to a gene. Germline-derived CDR1 and CDR2 are LNHNV and YYDKDF (reference sequence). CDR3 size: 12 residues.